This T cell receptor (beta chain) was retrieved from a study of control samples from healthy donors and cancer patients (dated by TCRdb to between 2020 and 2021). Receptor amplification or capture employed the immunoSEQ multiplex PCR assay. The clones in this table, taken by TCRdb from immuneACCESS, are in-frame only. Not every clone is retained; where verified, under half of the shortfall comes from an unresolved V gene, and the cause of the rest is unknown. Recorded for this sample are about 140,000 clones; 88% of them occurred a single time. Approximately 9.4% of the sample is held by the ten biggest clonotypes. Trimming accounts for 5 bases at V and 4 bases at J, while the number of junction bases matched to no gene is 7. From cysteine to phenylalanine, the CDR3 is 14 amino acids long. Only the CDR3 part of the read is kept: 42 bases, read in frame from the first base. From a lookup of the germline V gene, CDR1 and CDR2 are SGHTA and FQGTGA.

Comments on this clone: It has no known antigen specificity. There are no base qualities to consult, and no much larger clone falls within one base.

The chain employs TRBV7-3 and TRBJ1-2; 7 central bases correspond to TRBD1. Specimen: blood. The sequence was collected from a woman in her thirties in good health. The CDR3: CASSPGTATYGYTF. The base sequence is TGTGCCAGCAGCCCGGGGACAGCGACCTATGGCTACACCTTC.